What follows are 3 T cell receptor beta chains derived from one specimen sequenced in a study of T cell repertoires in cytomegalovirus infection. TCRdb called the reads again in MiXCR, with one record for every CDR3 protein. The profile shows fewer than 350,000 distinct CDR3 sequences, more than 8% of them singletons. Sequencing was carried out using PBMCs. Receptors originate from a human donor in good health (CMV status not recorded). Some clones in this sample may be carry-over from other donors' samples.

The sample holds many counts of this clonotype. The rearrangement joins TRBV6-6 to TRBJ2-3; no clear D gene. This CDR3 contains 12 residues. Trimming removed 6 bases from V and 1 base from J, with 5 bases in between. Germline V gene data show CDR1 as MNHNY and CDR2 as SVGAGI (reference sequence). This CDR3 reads CASRVGTDTQYF. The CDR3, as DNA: TGTGCCAGCAGGGTGGGCACAGATACGCAGTATTTT.

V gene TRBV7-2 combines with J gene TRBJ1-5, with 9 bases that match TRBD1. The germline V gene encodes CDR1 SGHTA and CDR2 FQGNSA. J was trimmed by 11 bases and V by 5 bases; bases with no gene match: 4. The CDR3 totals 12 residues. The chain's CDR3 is CASSTGGMTQHF. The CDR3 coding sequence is TGTGCCAGCAGCACAGGGGGCATGACCCAGCATTTT.

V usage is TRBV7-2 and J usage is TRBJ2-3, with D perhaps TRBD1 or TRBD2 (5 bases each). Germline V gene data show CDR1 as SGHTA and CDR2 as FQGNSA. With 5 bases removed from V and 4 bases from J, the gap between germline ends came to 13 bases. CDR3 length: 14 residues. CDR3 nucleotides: TGTGCCAGCAGCCACAGGATGGGGGCAGATACGCAGTATTTT. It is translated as CASSHRMGADTQYF.